The clone carrying this T cell receptor beta chain has just a few counts. Its antigen is not identified. The germline gene is not matched at one end of the junction; a read error may be the cause. Study processing details: Clinicopathological groups differed in CDR3, with these differences serving to build a distant-metastasis classifier for papillary thyroid cancer. TCRdb reprocessed the PCR reads using MiXCR. These V and J calls are TCRdb output, not the study's own analysis. This sample yields 43,000 or so clones, of which under 30% are seen a single time; roughly 3.2% belongs to the top ten. No treatment had been given to any patient before thyroid surgery. The CDR3 sequence is 13 residues long. Germline V lookup: CDR1 SNHLY, CDR2 FYNNEI. The data belong to a study of metastatic and nonmetastatic thyroid tumors. About the study: From malignant and benign thyroid patients, repertoires in blood and in tumor or nodule tissue were compared.

The study's findings and limits: A significant increase in TCR beta diversity was reportedly seen in malignant thyroid tumors relative to benign nodules, in blood and tumor.

Sequencing was carried out using blood. The chain is built from TRBV2 and TRBJ2-7, with TRBD1 matching over 7 bases. This clonotype was sampled from a male donor with papillary thyroid cancer or a benign thyroid nodule (not recorded which). Some clones in this sample may be carry-over from other donors' samples. In DNA, the CDR3 is TGTGCCAGCAGAGGGACAGACGTCCTACGTGCCTGTTTC. Protein: CASRGTDVLRACF.